This TCR beta chain was observed in a study of blood T cell repertoires in COVID-19. Whole-study context: T cells, B-cell-depleted T cells, or PBMCs supplied cDNA or gDNA.

This clone has more than one count but fewer than ten. The data were produced by immunoSEQ multiplex PCR, yet TCRdb's version contains in-frame clones alone and is incomplete. Of roughly 370,000 clones in the sample, around 87% were seen once. Two consecutive negative NP/OP PCR tests, clearance, or resolved symptoms defined Cohort 3 recovery. The germline V gene encodes CDR1 SNHLY and CDR2 FYNNEI. V was cut by 6 bases and J by 10 bases, with 19 bases left in between. CDR3 size: 15 residues. Sequencing was done on a sample of PBMCs or T cells enriched from blood (not recorded which). The rearrangement joins TRBV2 to TRBJ1-6; the D is unclear. The source is a woman between 50 and 59 years old who had recovered from COVID-19. CDR3 loop: CASRAGISLGSPLHF. The CDR3 bases are TGTGCCAGCAGAGCGGGCATAAGCCTCGGGTCACCCCTCCACTTT.